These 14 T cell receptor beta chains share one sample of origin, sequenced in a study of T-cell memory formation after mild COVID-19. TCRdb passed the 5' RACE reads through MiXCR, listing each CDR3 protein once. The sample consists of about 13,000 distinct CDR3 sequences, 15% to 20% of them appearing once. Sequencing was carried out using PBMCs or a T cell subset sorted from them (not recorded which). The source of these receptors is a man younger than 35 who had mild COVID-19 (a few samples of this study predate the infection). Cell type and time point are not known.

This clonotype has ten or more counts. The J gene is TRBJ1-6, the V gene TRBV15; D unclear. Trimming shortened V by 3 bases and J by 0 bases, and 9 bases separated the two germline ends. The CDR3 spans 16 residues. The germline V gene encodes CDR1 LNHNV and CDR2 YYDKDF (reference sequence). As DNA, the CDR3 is TGTGCCACCAGCAGCCGAACTAGCTCCTATAATTCACCCCTCCACTTT. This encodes CATSSRTSSYNSPLHF.

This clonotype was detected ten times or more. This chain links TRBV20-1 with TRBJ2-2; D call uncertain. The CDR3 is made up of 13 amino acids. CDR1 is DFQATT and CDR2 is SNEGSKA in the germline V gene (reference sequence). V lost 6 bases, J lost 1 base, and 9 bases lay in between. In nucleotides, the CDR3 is TGCAGTGCAAGCGATCTGAACACCGGGGAGCTGTTTTTT. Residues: CSASDLNTGELFF.

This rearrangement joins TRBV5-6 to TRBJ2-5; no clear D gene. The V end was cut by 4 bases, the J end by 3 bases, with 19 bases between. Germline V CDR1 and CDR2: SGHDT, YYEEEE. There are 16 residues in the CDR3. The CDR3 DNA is TGTGCCAGCAGCACCTACCCCGGGTCTGAGGAAGAGACCCAGTACTTC. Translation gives CASSTYPGSEEETQYF.

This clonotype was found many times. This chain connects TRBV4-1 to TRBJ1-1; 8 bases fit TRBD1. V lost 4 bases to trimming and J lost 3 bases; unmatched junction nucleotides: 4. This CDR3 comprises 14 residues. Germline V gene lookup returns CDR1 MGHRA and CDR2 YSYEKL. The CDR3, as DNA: TGCGCCAGCAGCCCTGGGACAGGTTACACTGAAGCTTTCTTT. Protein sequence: CASSPGTGYTEAFF.

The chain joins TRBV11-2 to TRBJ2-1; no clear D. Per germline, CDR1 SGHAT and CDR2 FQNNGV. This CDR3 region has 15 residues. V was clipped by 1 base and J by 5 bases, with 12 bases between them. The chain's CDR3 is CASSLGGVINNEQFF. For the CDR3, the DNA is TGTGCCAGCAGCTTAGGAGGTGTCATCAACAATGAGCAGTTCTTC.

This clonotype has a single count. The CDR3 here is CASRSTGDPYEQYF. The DNA for the CDR3 is TGTGCCAGCAGATCGACAGGGGACCCCTACGAGCAGTACTTC. The V gene is TRBV12-3 or TRBV12-4, the J gene TRBJ2-7; 8 bases line up with TRBD1. V lost 6 bases, J lost 2 bases, and 6 bases stayed unmatched. This CDR3 is 14 amino acids long.

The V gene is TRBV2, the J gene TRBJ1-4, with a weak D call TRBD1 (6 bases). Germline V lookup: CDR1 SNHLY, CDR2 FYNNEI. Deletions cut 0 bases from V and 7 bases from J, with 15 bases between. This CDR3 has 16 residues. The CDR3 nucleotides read TGTGCCAGCAGTGAAGCGCTTAGCAGGGGTGGTGAAAAACTGTTTTTT. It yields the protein CASSEALSRGGEKLFF.

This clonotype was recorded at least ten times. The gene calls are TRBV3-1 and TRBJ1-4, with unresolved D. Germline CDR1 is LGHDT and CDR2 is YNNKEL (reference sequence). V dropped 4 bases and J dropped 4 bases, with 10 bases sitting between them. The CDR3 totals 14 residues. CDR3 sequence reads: CASSPTRFNEKLFF. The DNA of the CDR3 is TGTGCCAGCAGCCCTACTAGGTTTAATGAAAAACTGTTTTTT.

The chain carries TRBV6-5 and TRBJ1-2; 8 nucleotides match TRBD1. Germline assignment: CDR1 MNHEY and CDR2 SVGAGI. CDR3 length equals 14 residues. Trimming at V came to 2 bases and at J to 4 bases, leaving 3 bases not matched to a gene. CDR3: CASSYVTGGYGYTF. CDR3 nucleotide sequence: TGTGCCAGCAGTTACGTTACAGGGGGCTATGGCTACACCTTC.

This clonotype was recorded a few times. The CDR3 DNA reads TGTGCCAGTAGGAGGTGGGCCGATAATCAGCCCCAGCATTTT. Amino acid sequence: CASRRWADNQPQHF. The V gene is TRBV19, the J gene TRBJ1-5; D not resolved. The ends were cut back, 6 bases at V and 4 bases at J, with 13 bases in the middle. Looked up from germline, CDR1 is LNHDA and CDR2 is SQIVND (reference sequence). There are 14 residues in the CDR3.

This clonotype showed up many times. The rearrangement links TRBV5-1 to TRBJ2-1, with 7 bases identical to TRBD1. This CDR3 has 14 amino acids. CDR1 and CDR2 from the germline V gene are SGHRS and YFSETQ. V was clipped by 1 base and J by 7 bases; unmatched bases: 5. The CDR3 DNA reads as TGCGCCAGCAGCTTGAGGGGGCCGGGGAATGAGCAGTTCTTC. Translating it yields CASSLRGPGNEQFF.

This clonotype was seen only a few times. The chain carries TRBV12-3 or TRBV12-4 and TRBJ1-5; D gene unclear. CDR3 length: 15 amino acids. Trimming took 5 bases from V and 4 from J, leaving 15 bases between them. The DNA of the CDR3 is TGTGCCAGCAGTCCCGACGGGGAAGTGAATCAGCCCCAGCATTTT. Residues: CASSPDGEVNQPQHF.

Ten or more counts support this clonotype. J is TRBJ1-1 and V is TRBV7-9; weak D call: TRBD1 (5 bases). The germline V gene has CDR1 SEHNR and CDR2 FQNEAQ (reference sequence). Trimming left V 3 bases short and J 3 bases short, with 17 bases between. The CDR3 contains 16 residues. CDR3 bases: TGTGCCAGCAGCTTCCCAAATGGACTGGGGCACACTGAAGCTTTCTTT. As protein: CASSFPNGLGHTEAFF.

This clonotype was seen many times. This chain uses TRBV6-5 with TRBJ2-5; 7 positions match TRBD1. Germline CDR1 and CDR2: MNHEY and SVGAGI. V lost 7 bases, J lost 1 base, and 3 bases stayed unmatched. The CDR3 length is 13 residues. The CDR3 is CASNRGTQETQYF. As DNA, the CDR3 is TGTGCCAGCAACAGGGGCACCCAAGAGACCCAGTACTTC.